Below, 27 T cell receptor beta chains from the same sample are listed, as sequenced in a study of blood T cell repertoires in COVID-19 (TCRdb year 2020). The protocol used for the library was the immunoSEQ multiplex PCR assay. The table was pulled from immuneACCESS by TCRdb, which kept in-frame rearrangements only. Such tables lose some clones; where checked, under half of the loss comes from unresolved V genes, and the rest has no known cause. The sample table contains 62,000 or so clones; only one count was recorded for roughly 80% of them. The leading ten clones occupy 3% to 4.5% of the sample. The specimen sequenced was PBMCs or T cells enriched from blood (not recorded which). These receptor sequences come from a woman between 40 and 50 years old with acute COVID-19.

CDR3 bases: TGTGCCAGCAAGCCCGGGGCCGGGACTAGCGGGAGGAGCTCCTACAATGAGCAGTTCTTC. It is translated as CASKPGAGTSGRSSYNEQFF. This chain uses TRBV2 with TRBJ2-1; TRBD2 aligns across 15 bases. Germline CDR1 and CDR2: SNHLY and FYNNEI. CDR3 length: 20 residues. The V segment lost 7 bases and the J segment 0 bases; nucleotides outside the gene matches: 13.

The CDR3 region is CASSIQLGVNEQFF. CDR3 nucleotides: TGTGCCAGTAGTATCCAGTTGGGAGTCAATGAGCAGTTCTTC. The rearrangement joins TRBV19 to TRBJ2-1, with D possibly being TRBD2 (5 bases). Trimming left V 3 bases short and J 6 bases short, with 12 bases between. CDR1 and CDR2 (germline): LNHDA, SQIVND (reference sequence). The CDR3 is 14 residues long.

There are a few counts of this clone. The J gene is TRBJ2-3, the V gene TRBV9; D may be TRBD1 (5 bases). CDR3 size: 21 residues. V lost 0 bases, J lost 2 bases, and 28 bases lay in between. Germline V lookup: CDR1 SGDLS, CDR2 YYNGEE. The CDR3 nucleotides are TGTGCCAGCAGCGTAGGCTATGTAGGGGCGACCGGCCTAGGTTACACAGATACGCAGTATTTT. Protein product: CASSVGYVGATGLGYTDTQYF.

The table lists this clone with a count of one. The rearrangement uses TRBV6-5 and TRBJ2-5; D possibly corresponds to TRBD2 (5 bases). V lost 6 bases, J lost 5 bases, and 13 bases lay in between. This CDR3 spans 13 amino acids. Germline V gene lookup returns CDR1 MNHEY and CDR2 SVGAGI. CDR3 bases: TGTGCCAGCAGGAGAGACTATCGGGAGACCCAGTACTTC. Its translation: CASRRDYRETQYF.

This chain uses TRBV5-4 with TRBJ2-1; tentatively, D is TRBD1 (6 bases). Looked up from germline, CDR1 is SGHNT and CDR2 is YYREEE (reference sequence). V lost 5 bases, J lost 8 bases, and 29 bases lay in between. The CDR3 totals 18 residues. The CDR3 DNA reads as TGTGCCAGCAGGGGGGCTCCGCTCTTGCGTAGCGAGAGGGATGAGCAGTTCTTC. It translates to CASRGAPLLRSERDEQFF.

There are a few counts of this clone. The chain carries TRBV19 and TRBJ1-3, with 7 nucleotides matching TRBD1. Germline V lookup: CDR1 LNHDA, CDR2 SQIVND (reference sequence). The trim removed 6 bases at V and 0 bases at J, leaving 11 bases unmatched. This CDR3 has 17 residues. The CDR3 nucleotides read TGTGCCAGTAGAGGACAGGCGCTGACCCACTCTGGAAACACCATATATTTT. Protein: CASRGQALTHSGNTIYF. Complete variable domain (other parts from reference TRBV19 and TRBJ1-3): DGGITQSPKYLFRKEGQNVTLSCEQNLNHDAMYWYRQDPGQGLRLIYYSQIVNDFQKGDIAEGYSVSREKKESFPLTVTSAQKNPTAFYLCASRGQALTHSGNTIYFGEGSWLTVV.

This chain's CDR3 is CASNRGREIYEQYF. As DNA, the CDR3 is TGTGCCAGCAATCGTGGTCGGGAGATCTACGAGCAGTACTTC. J is TRBJ2-7 and V is TRBV27; D might be TRBD2 (6 bases). The V gene's germline CDR1 is MNHEY and CDR2 SMNVEV (reference sequence). V gave up 7 bases and J gave up 3 bases, with 16 bases separating them. The CDR3 is 14 residues long.

This chain joins TRBV28 and TRBJ1-2; tentatively, D is TRBD1 (5 bases). The V end lost 3 bases, the J end lost 8 bases, and 16 bases lay between the germline ends. Germline V gene lookup returns CDR1 MDHEN and CDR2 SYDVKM. This CDR3 spans 14 amino acids. CDR3 in amino acids: CASSFDDSYVGYTF. DNA for the CDR3: TGTGCCAGCAGTTTCGATGACAGCTACGTCGGCTACACCTTC.

The chain recombines TRBV6-4 with TRBJ2-3; 7 bases are a match to TRBD1. V shed 4 bases, J shed 1 base, and the junction held 2 bases outside the gene matches. The CDR3 is made up of 14 amino acids. Germline CDR1 and CDR2: MRHNA and SNTAGT. CDR3 in amino acids: CASSVGQGTDTQYF. The CDR3 DNA reads TGTGCCAGCAGTGTAGGACAGGGCACAGATACGCAGTATTTT.

The J gene is TRBJ2-2, the V gene TRBV11-3; possible D gene TRBD2, 6 bases. The ends were cut back, 2 bases at V and 2 bases at J, with 9 bases in the middle. CDR1 and CDR2 (germline): SGHNT, YENEEA. The CDR3 has 15 residues. The CDR3 protein is CASSLTSPNTGELFF. Here the CDR3 DNA reads TGTGCCAGCAGCTTAACTAGCCCCAACACCGGGGAGCTGTTTTTT.

This chain connects TRBV4-1 to TRBJ2-6; D is possibly TRBD1 (5 bases). With 3 bases removed from V and 2 bases from J, the gap between germline ends came to 17 bases. CDR3 length equals 18 residues. CDR1 is MGHRA and CDR2 is YSYEKL in the germline V gene. The CDR3 region has the DNA TGCGCCAGCAGCCACCCACAAGTAGGGGCTACTGGGGCCAACGTCCTGACTTTC. Amino acid sequence: CASSHPQVGATGANVLTF.

The V call is TRBV27, the J call TRBJ1-1; D is possibly TRBD1 (5 bases). The CDR3 sequence is 14 residues long. Germline CDR1 is MNHEY and CDR2 is SMNVEV (reference sequence). V was clipped by 6 bases and J by 3 bases, with 14 bases between them. The CDR3 spells CASRPQGRYTEAFF. CDR3 sequence (DNA): TGTGCCAGCAGACCCCAGGGAAGGTACACTGAAGCTTTCTTT.

The chain uses TRBV2 and TRBJ1-4; possibly TRBD1 for D (5 bases). This CDR3 is built from 14 residues. The V and J ends lost 2 bases and 7 bases respectively, with 11 bases between them. Germline-derived CDR1 and CDR2 are SNHLY and FYNNEI. CDR3 in DNA: TGTGCCAGCAGTGAACAGGGTCTTTCTGAAAAACTGTTTTTT. Amino acids: CASSEQGLSEKLFF.

The V call is TRBV10-2, the J call TRBJ2-2, with 9 bases lining up with TRBD1. Germline values: CDR1 WSHSY, CDR2 SAAADI. V shed 2 bases, J shed 3 bases, and the junction held 4 bases outside the gene matches. The CDR3 has 16 residues. CDR3 nucleotides: TGCGCCAGCAGTGAGACGGGACAGGGCGACACCGGGGAGCTGTTTTTT. It is translated as CASSETGQGDTGELFF.

This rearrangement joins TRBV5-1 to TRBJ2-7; D not resolved. The germline gives CDR1 SGHRS, CDR2 YFSETQ. The ends were cut back, 0 bases at V and 2 bases at J, with 15 bases in the middle. The CDR3 totals 16 residues. Here the CDR3 reads CASSLAGAAEAYEQYF. CDR3 DNA sequence: TGCGCCAGCAGCTTGGCCGGTGCGGCGGAAGCCTACGAGCAGTACTTC.

The gene calls are TRBV10-2 and TRBJ1-5; 7 bases match TRBD1. The V segment lost 5 bases and the J segment 0 bases; nucleotides outside the gene matches: 4. Germline CDR1 WSHSY, CDR2 SAAADI. The CDR3 sequence is 15 residues long. The CDR3 loop reads CASSPNRGSNQPQHF. In DNA, the CDR3 is TGCGCCAGCAGTCCTAACAGGGGTAGCAATCAGCCCCAGCATTTT.

The chain carries TRBV5-6 and TRBJ2-5; D unresolved. The CDR3 spans 13 residues. Germline assignment: CDR1 SGHDT and CDR2 YYEEEE. Trimming removed 2 bases from V and 2 bases from J, with 7 bases in between. The CDR3 loop reads CASSFTDQETQYF. In DNA, the CDR3 is TGTGCCAGCAGCTTTACAGATCAAGAGACCCAGTACTTC.

This clone was recorded a few times. The chain is built from TRBV4-1 and TRBJ1-6, with D uncertain. V lost 3 bases to trimming and J lost 8 bases, with 23 bases between them. This CDR3 region has 18 residues. CDR1 MGHRA and CDR2 YSYEKL come from the germline V gene. The CDR3, as DNA: TGCGCCAGCAGCCACCCCCTCCGAGGTAGAGTGAAGGATTCACCCCTCCACTTT. Amino acid sequence: CASSHPLRGRVKDSPLHF.

The chain links TRBV28 to TRBJ1-3; 7 nucleotides match TRBD1. The CDR3 is 16 residues long. The junction had 9 bases not matched to a gene; V was cut back by 3 bases and J by 4 bases. Germline loops: CDR1 MDHEN, CDR2 SYDVKM. The CDR3 here is CASSFPLTGRGNTIYF. The CDR3 DNA reads TGTGCCAGCAGTTTTCCCCTGACAGGGCGCGGAAACACCATATATTTT.

The chain recombines TRBV7-9 with TRBJ2-5, with 7 nucleotides matching TRBD1. The germline CDR1 and CDR2 sequences are SEHNR and FQNEAQ (reference sequence). Germline trimming cut 6 bases from V and 1 base from J; bases unmatched to any gene: 2. This CDR3 contains 13 residues. The CDR3 protein is CASRRDSQETQYF. The CDR3 DNA is TGTGCCAGCAGGAGGGACAGCCAAGAGACCCAGTACTTC.

In DNA, the CDR3 is TGTGCCAGTAGTATGGAGGGGGCTCACTATGGCTACACCTTC. Translated: CASSMEGAHYGYTF. The rearrangement joins TRBV19 to TRBJ1-2; 7 nucleotides match TRBD1. CDR1 is LNHDA and CDR2 is SQIVND in the germline V gene (reference sequence). The CDR3 contains 14 residues. V lost 3 bases to trimming and J lost 3 bases; unmatched junction nucleotides: 4.

The chain recombines TRBV10-2 with TRBJ1-4; TRBD1 matches at 10 bases. CDR3 length equals 17 residues. After removal of 4 bases from V and 7 bases from J, the junction contained 12 bases not matched to a gene. Germline V lookup: CDR1 WSHSY, CDR2 SAAADI. Here the CDR3 reads CASSAPLDRGRGEKLFF. The CDR3 nucleotides read TGCGCCAGCAGTGCCCCCTTGGACAGGGGGAGAGGTGAAAAACTGTTTTTT.

The chain has TRBV2 and TRBJ1-5; D is undetermined. V lost 1 base and J lost 7, with 8 bases in between. This CDR3 has 13 amino acids. Germline lookup yields CDR1 SNHLY and CDR2 FYNNEI. CDR3 protein: CASSEGRIQPQHF. Written as DNA, the CDR3 is TGTGCCAGCAGTGAAGGGAGGATCCAGCCCCAGCATTTT.

The gene calls are TRBV24-1 and TRBJ1-2, with 7 bases lining up with TRBD1. Germline V gives CDR1 KGHDR, CDR2 SFDVKD. This CDR3 is built from 14 residues. Trimming removed 4 bases from V and 2 bases from J; junction bases left unmatched: 3. This CDR3 reads CATSDTTGNYGYTF. In DNA, the CDR3 is TGTGCCACCAGTGACACGACAGGGAACTATGGCTACACCTTC.

DNA for the CDR3: TGTGCCAGTAGCGTAAACAGGGTGGATGGCTACACCTTC. Residues: CASSVNRVDGYTF. This chain joins TRBV19 and TRBJ1-2, with a possible D match to TRBD1 (6 bases). Trimming cost V 6 bases and J 6 bases, with 14 bases left between them. CDR1 and CDR2 from the germline V gene are LNHDA and SQIVND (reference sequence). The CDR3 spans 13 residues. Using reference TRBV19 and TRBJ1-2 for the parts outside the CDR3, the full variable domain is DGGITQSPKYLFRKEGQNVTLSCEQNLNHDAMYWYRQDPGQGLRLIYYSQIVNDFQKGDIAEGYSVSREKKESFPLTVTSAQKNPTAFYLCASSVNRVDGYTFGSGTRLTVV.

This clone was seen a single time. This chain joins TRBV28 and TRBJ1-1; 9 bases agree with TRBD1. The junction had 5 bases not matched to a gene; V was cut back by 5 bases and J by 7 bases. Germline V gene lookup returns CDR1 MDHEN and CDR2 SYDVKM. CDR3 length: 13 residues. CDR3: CASSTGTGFEAFF. The CDR3, as DNA: TGTGCCAGCAGTACTGGGACAGGGTTTGAAGCTTTCTTT.

The J gene is TRBJ1-4, the V gene TRBV28, with D unresolved. Germline assignment: CDR1 MDHEN and CDR2 SYDVKM. V gave up 5 bases and J gave up 10 bases, with 23 bases separating them. This CDR3 is built from 16 residues. The CDR3 region has the DNA TGTGCCAGCAGTCGATCCAACCTTGTAGCGCAAGTAAAACTGTTTTTT. Encoded protein: CASSRSNLVAQVKLFF.